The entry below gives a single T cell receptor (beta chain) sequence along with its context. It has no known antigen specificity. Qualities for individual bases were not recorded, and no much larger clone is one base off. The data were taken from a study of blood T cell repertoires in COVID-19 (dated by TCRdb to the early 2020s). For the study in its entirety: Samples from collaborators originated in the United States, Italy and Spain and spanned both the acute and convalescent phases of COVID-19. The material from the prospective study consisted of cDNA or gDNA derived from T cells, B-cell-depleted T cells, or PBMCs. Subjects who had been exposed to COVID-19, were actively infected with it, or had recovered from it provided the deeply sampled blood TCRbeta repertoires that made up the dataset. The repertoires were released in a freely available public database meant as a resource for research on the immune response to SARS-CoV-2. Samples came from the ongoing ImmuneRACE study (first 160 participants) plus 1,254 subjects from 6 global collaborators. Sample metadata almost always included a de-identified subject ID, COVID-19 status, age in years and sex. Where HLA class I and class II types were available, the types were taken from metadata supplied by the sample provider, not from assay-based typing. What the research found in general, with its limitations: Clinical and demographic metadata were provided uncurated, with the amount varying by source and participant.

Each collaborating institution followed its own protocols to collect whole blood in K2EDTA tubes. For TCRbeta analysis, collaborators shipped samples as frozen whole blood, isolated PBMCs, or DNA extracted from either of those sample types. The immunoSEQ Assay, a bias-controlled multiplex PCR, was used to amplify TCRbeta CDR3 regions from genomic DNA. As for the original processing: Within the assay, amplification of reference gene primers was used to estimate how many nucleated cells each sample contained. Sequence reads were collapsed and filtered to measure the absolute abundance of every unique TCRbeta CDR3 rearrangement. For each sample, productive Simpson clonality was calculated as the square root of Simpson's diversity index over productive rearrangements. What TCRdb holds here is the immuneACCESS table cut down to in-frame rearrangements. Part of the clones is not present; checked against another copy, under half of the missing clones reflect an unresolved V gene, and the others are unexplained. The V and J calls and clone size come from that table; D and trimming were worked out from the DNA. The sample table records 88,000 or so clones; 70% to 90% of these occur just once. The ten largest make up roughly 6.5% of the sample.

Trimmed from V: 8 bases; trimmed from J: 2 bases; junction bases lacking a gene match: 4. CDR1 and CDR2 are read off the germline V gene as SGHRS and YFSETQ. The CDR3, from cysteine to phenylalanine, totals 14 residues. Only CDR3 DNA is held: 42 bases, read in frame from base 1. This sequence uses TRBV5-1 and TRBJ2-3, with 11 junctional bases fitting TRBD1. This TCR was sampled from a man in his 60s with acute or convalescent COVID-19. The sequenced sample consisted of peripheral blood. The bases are TGCGCCAGACGGGACAGGGGGTTCACAGATACGCAGTATTTT. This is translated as CARRDRGFTDTQYF. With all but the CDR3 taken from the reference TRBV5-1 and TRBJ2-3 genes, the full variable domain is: KAGVTQTPRYLIKTRGQQVTLSCSPISGHRSVSWYQQTPGQGLQFLFEYFSETQRNKGNFPGRFSGRQFSNSRSEMNVSTLELGDSALYLCARRDRGFTDTQYFGPGTRLTVL.